The entry below gives a single TCR beta chain sequence along with its context. The antigen remains undetermined. Preparation of the bulk TCR libraries relied on previously described methods and listed TCR primers. A single record per CDR3 protein comes from TCRdb applying MiXCR to the PCR reads. The sample includes approximately 500,000 distinct CDR3 sequences, 20% to 25% of them seen just once. The data were obtained in a study of molecular identifiers for immune sequencing clone quantification. The overall study: Replicate experiments divided RNA from about 19,000 or 110,000 naive CD8 cells into five parts and sequenced four.

Study-wide results and limits: Clones carrying above 20 RNA copies accounted for over 99% of effector molecules, under 1% in naive cells.

The origin of this receptor is a human donor in good health. Some libraries in this study had Jurkat cell RNA spiked in. Sequencing was performed on naive CD8+ T cells from blood, with Jurkat cell RNA spiked in. The sample's subset: FACS-sorted CD8+CD4-CCR7+CD45RA+ naive T cells.

The CDR3 nucleotides are TGTGCCAGCAGTGAACTTCAGACAGGGGTTTTCGACGAGCAGTACTTC. Translating it yields CASSELQTGVFDEQYF. The chain combines TRBV2 with TRBJ2-7; 8 bases are shared with TRBD1. V trimming: 2 bases; J trimming: 5 bases; junction bases outside the gene matches: 11. Germline CDR1 reads SNHLY; CDR2 reads FYNNEI. This CDR3 has 16 residues.